This T cell receptor beta chain derives from a study of blood T cell repertoires in COVID-19. Sequencing was performed with immunoSEQ multiplex PCR; in TCRdb, only in-frame clones are kept and a portion is missing. Of around 300,000 clones detected, about 89% appear once; the ten largest clones hold roughly 2.2%. Unmatched junction bases numbered 7, after V lost 5 bases and J lost 8 bases. This CDR3 spans 15 amino acids. In germline, CDR1 is SGHRS, CDR2 YFSETQ. The chain recombines TRBV5-1 with TRBJ1-4, with 12 bases matching TRBD1. Material for sequencing was peripheral blood. This sequence was found in a man aged 50 to 59 with acute or convalescent COVID-19. DNA for the CDR3: TGCGCCAGCAGATCCGGGACAGGGGGCTCCGAAAAACTGTTTTTT. It specifies CASRSGTGGSEKLFF.